Below, one TCR beta chain is given with its context. Its target is not known. The sample comes from a study of graft-versus-host responses after intestinal transplantation. Sequenced by immunoSEQ multiplex PCR; TCRdb stores in-frame clones only, minus some. This sample has approximately 94,000 clones, with about 88% found just once. Germline CDR1 is SGHNT and CDR2 is YYREEE (reference sequence). This CDR3 has 12 residues. The V end lost 1 base, the J end lost 6 bases, and 4 bases lay between the germline ends. The rearrangement links TRBV5-4 to TRBJ2-2; D is uncertain. The material was unstimulated CD4+ T cells sorted from spleen or lymph node cells, obtained before transplant. This clonotype was sampled from a human donor who was the organ donor for an intestinal transplant. The CDR3 DNA reads TGTGCCAGCAGCTTGAAACCCGGGGAGCTGTTTTTT. Translation gives CASSLKPGELFF. The full variable domain, rest sourced from reference TRBV5-4 and TRBJ2-2, is ETGVTQSPTHLIKTRGQQVTLRCSSQSGHNTVSWYQQALGQGPQFIFQYYREEENGRGNFPPRFSGLQFPNYSSELNVNALELDDSALYLCASSLKPGELFFGEGSRLTVL.